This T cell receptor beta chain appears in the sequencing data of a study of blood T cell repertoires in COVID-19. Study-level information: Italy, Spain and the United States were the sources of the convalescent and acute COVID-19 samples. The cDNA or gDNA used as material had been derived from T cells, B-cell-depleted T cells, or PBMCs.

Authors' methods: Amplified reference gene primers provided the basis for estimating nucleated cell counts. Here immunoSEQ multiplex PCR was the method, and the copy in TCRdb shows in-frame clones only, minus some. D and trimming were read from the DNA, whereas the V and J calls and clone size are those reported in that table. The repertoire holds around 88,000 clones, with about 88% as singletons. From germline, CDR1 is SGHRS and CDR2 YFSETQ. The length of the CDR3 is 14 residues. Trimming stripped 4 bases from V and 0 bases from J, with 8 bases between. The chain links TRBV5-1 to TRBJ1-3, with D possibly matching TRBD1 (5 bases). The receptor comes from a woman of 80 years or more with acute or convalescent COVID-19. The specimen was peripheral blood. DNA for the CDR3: TGCGCCAGCAGCCTCCAGGGCTCTGGAAACACCATATATTTT. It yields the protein CASSLQGSGNTIYF. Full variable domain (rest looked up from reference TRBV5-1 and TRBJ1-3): KAGVTQTPRYLIKTRGQQVTLSCSPISGHRSVSWYQQTPGQGLQFLFEYFSETQRNKGNFPGRFSGRQFSNSRSEMNVSTLELGDSALYLCASSLQGSGNTIYFGEGSWLTVV.